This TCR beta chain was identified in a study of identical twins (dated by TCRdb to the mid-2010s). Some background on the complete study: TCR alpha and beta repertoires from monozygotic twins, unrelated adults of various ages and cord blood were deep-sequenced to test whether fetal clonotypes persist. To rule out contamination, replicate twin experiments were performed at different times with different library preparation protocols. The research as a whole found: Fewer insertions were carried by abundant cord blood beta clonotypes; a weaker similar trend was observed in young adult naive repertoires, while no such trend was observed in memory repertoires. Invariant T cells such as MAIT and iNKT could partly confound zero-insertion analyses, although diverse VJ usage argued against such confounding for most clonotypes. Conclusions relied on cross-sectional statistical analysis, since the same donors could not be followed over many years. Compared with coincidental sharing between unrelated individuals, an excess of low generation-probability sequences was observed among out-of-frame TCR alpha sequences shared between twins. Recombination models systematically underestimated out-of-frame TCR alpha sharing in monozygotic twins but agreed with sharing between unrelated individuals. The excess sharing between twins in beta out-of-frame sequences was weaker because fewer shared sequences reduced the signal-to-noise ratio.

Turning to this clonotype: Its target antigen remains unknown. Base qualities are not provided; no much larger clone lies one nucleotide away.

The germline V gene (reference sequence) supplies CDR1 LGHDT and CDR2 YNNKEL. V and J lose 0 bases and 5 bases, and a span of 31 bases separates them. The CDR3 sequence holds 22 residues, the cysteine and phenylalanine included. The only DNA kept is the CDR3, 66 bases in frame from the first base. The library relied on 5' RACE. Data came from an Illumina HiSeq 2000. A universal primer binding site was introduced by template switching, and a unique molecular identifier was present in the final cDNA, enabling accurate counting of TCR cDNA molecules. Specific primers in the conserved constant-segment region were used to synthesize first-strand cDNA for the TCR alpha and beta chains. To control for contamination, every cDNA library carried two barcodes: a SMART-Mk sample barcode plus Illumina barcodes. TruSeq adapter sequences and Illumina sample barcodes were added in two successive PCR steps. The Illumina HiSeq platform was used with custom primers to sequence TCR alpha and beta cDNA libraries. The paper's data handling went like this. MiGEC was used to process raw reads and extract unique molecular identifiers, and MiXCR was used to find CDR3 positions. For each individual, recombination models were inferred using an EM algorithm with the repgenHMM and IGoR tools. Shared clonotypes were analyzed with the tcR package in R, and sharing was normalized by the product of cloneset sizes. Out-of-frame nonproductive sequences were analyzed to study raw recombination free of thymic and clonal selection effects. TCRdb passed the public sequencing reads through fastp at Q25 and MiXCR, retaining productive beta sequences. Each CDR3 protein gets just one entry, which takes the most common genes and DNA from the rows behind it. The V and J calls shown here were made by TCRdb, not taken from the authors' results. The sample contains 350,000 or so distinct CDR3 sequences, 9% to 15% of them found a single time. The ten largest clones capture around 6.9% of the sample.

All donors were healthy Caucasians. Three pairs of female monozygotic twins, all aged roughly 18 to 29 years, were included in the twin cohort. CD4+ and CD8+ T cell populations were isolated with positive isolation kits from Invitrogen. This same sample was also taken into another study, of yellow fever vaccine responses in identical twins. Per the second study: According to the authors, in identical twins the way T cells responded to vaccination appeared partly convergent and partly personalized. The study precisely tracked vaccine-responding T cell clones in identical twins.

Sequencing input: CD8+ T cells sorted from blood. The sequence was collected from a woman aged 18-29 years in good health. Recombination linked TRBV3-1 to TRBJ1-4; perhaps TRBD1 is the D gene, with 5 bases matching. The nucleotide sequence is TGTGCCAGCAGCCAAGAGTCCACCCGGGACCAGGGAGGCCAGTCCCAGAATGAAAAACTGTTTTTT. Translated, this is CASSQESTRDQGGQSQNEKLFF.